A single sample is the source of the 21 T cell receptor beta chains below, sequenced in a study of shared T cell receptors in the human thymus. Using immunoSEQ multiplex PCR, the repertoire was profiled, and TCRdb retains in-frame clones only, with some absent. The sample lists approximately 490,000 clones; more than 75% were seen once. The data were also submitted as part of a second study, on human thymus T cells.

Sequencing was carried out using thymocytes. The receptors here all came from a boy in the first two years of life with a congenital heart defect.

The chain carries TRBV7-9 and TRBJ1-5, with D tentatively TRBD1 (6 bases). Trimming pared 5 bases from V and 3 bases from J, leaving 8 bases between. The CDR3 loop spans 13 amino acids. CDR1 and CDR2 from the germline V gene are SEHNR and FQNEAQ (reference sequence). The CDR3 region is CASSRDINQPQHF. DNA of the CDR3: TGTGCCAGCAGCCGGGACATCAATCAGCCCCAGCATTTT. The full variable domain, its missing parts supplied by reference TRBV7-9 and TRBJ1-5, is DTGVSQNPRHKITKRGQNVTFRCDPISEHNRLYWYRQTLGQGPEFLTYFQNEAQLEKSRLLSDRFSAERPKGSFSTLEIQRTEQGDSAMYLCASSRDINQPQHFGDGTRLSIL.

This clone was seen just once. Its ends do not fully match the called genes, so a read error is possible. This chain connects TRBV2 to TRBJ2-5, with D possibly being TRBD1 (6 bases). The V gene's germline CDR1 is SNHLY and CDR2 FYNNEI. This CDR3 region has 10 residues. The CDR3 region has the DNA TGTGCCAGCAGTGGGTTTGGGACAAACTTC. The encoded protein is CASSGFGTNF.

This clone was recorded a few times. This chain links TRBV4-2 with TRBJ1-5; a weak D match, TRBD1 (5 bases). Trimming stripped 0 bases from V and 2 bases from J, with 23 bases between. The CDR3 spans 20 residues. Germline V CDR1 and CDR2: LGHNA, YNFKEQ. The CDR3 DNA reads TGTGCCAGCAGCCAAGATCGGGGGGGACCAAGGCGGGGTGGCAATCAGCCCCAGCATTTT. It is translated as CASSQDRGGPRRGGNQPQHF.

V usage is TRBV6-1 and J usage is TRBJ2-3, with 9 bases identical to TRBD1. The V gene end was trimmed by 0 bases and the J gene end by 1 base; junction bases not matched to a gene: 8. The CDR3 length is 18 residues. From germline, CDR1 is MNHNS and CDR2 SASEGT. The DNA for the CDR3 is TGTGCCAGCAGTGAAGCACCGGGGACAGGGAGGGGCACAGATACGCAGTATTTT. It specifies CASSEAPGTGRGTDTQYF.

The chain uses TRBV5-6 and TRBJ1-1; TRBD1 is a possible D gene (5 bases). CDR1 and CDR2 (germline): SGHDT, YYEEEE. The CDR3 totals 17 residues. Deletions cut 3 bases from V and 3 bases from J, with 21 bases between. Here the CDR3 reads CASSYRREAGRDTEAFF. CDR3 sequence (DNA): TGTGCCAGCAGCTACCGCAGGGAGGCGGGACGGGACACTGAAGCTTTCTTT.

The chain links TRBV15 to TRBJ2-1; the match to TRBD2 covers 11 bases. This CDR3 is 17 amino acids long. Germline V CDR1 and CDR2: LNHNV, YYDKDF (reference sequence). V gave up 4 bases and J gave up 5 bases; unmatched junction bases: 10. The CDR3, as DNA: TGTGCCACCAGCACTCTAAGGGGGACTAGCGGACACAATGAGCAGTTCTTC. This gives the protein CATSTLRGTSGHNEQFF.

This clone was counted a few times. The rearrangement joins TRBV19 to TRBJ2-7, with D perhaps TRBD2 (7 bases). The germline gives CDR1 LNHDA, CDR2 SQIVND (reference sequence). The ends were cut back, 3 bases at V and 6 bases at J, with 12 bases in the middle. The CDR3 sequence is 13 residues long. CDR3 sequence reads: CASSIEGEGEQYF. DNA of the CDR3: TGTGCCAGTAGTATTGAGGGGGAGGGCGAGCAGTACTTC.

This clone was found once. The chain links TRBV6-5 to TRBJ2-3; 14 bases map to TRBD2. CDR1 is MNHEY and CDR2 is SVGAGI in the germline V gene. The CDR3 contains 16 residues. The V and J ends lost 3 bases and 3 bases, in that order; junction bases with no gene match: 2. CDR3 protein: CASSYRLAGGTDTQYF. CDR3 DNA: TGTGCCAGCAGTTATCGACTAGCGGGAGGGACAGATACGCAGTATTTT.

The chain couples TRBV25-1 to TRBJ1-1; TRBD1 might be the D (6 bases). The V gene's germline CDR1 is MGHDK and CDR2 SYGVNS. The CDR3 runs to 15 residues. V was cut by 2 bases and J by 0 bases, with 10 bases left in between. CDR3 residues: CASSEADRMNTEAFF. As DNA, the CDR3 is TGTGCCAGCAGTGAAGCCGACAGGATGAACACTGAAGCTTTCTTT. Combining the CDR3 with reference TRBV25-1 and TRBJ1-1 gives the whole variable domain EADIYQTPRYLVIGTGKKITLECSQTMGHDKMYWYQQDPGMELHLIHYSYGVNSTEKGDLSSESTVSRIRTEHFPLTLESARPSHTSQYLCASSEADRMNTEAFFGQGTRLTVV.

This clone was found once. The chain recombines TRBV28 with TRBJ1-5; 9 nucleotides match TRBD1. Per germline, CDR1 MDHEN and CDR2 SYDVKM. V gave up 9 bases and J gave up 3 bases; unmatched junction bases: 9. The CDR3 is made up of 15 amino acids. CDR3 loop: CASGKTGGANQPQHF. Here the CDR3 DNA reads TGTGCCAGTGGAAAGACAGGGGGAGCCAATCAGCCCCAGCATTTT.

The CDR3 sequence: CAISAPTSDHEQYF. CDR3 nucleotides: TGTGCCATCAGTGCCCCGACTTCGGATCACGAGCAGTACTTC. The rearrangement uses TRBV10-3 and TRBJ2-7; D gene uncertain. The CDR3 consists of 14 residues. Per germline, CDR1 ENHRY and CDR2 SYGVKD. V was clipped by 4 bases and J by 5 bases, with 15 bases between them.

This rearrangement joins TRBV30 to TRBJ1-2; 7 bases agree with TRBD1. Germline V gene lookup returns CDR1 GTSNPN and CDR2 SVGIG (reference sequence). Trimming at V came to 5 bases and at J to 2 bases, leaving 8 bases not matched to a gene. CDR3 length equals 14 residues. As DNA, the CDR3 is TGTGCCTGGGGGCTACAGGGGAAAAACTATGGCTACACCTTC. This encodes CAWGLQGKNYGYTF. Using reference TRBV30 and TRBJ1-2 for the parts outside the CDR3, the full variable domain is SQTIHQWPATLVQPVGSPLSLECTVEGTSNPNLYWYRQAAGRGLQLLFYSVGIGQISSEVPQNLSASRPQDRQFILSSKKLLLSDSGFYLCAWGLQGKNYGYTFGSGTRLTVV.

A note on this clone: The conserved closing phenylalanine or tryptophan is absent in this CDR3, likely reflecting a read error. The DNA is omitted, as the CDR3 cannot be located on it reliably, and the CDR3 follows TCRdb's listing. The chain employs TRBV6-4 and TRBJ2-3; the D call of TRBD2 is as the table states it, not checked on the DNA. The CDR3 contains 8 residues when both ends are counted. Germline CDR1 is MRHNA and CDR2 is SNTAGT. The CDR3 spells CANPEVGL.

This clone has more than one count but fewer than ten. The rearrangement joins TRBV4-1 to TRBJ2-1; 8 bases match TRBD2. Germline CDR1 and CDR2: MGHRA and YSYEKL. The CDR3 is made up of 17 amino acids. The V and J ends lost 4 bases and 8 bases, in that order; junction bases with no gene match: 16. The CDR3 sequence: CASSPKLGTREFDEQFF. The CDR3 DNA sequence: TGCGCCAGCAGCCCAAAGCTCGGGACTAGGGAATTTGATGAGCAGTTCTTC.

A note on this clone: Because the CDR3's place on the DNA is in doubt, the DNA is left out and the CDR3 is given as listed by TCRdb. V and J are TRBV6-6 and TRBJ2-6; the table's D call of TRBD1 was not tested on the DNA. Germline V gene sequence: CDR1 MNHNY, CDR2 SVGAGI (reference sequence). Counting both end residues, the CDR3 totals 14 amino acids. CDR3 amino acids: CASSYFGAQDVLTF.

This clone appeared a few times. The genes are TRBV28 and TRBJ2-1, with 7 positions matching TRBD2. CDR1 is MDHEN and CDR2 is SYDVKM in the germline V gene. The CDR3 is made up of 14 amino acids. With V trimmed by 7 bases and J by 4 bases, 7 bases remained unmatched. The CDR3 DNA reads as TGTGCCAGCACGGCTGGGACTACATACAATGAGCAGTTCTTC. It codes for CASTAGTTYNEQFF.

The chain couples TRBV6-4 to TRBJ2-5; 8 positions match TRBD1. The DNA end is a closer match to TRBJ2-7, so the J assignment may be wrong. Per the germline V gene, CDR1 is MRHNA and CDR2 is SNTAGT. The CDR3 has 16 amino acids. The CDR3 spells CASRQPRGTGFYEQYF. The CDR3 DNA follows: TGTGCCAGCCGACAACCTCGGGGGACAGGCTTCTACGAGCAGTACTTC.

The chain links TRBV12-5 to TRBJ2-5; TRBD2 agrees at 12 bases. V shed 3 bases, J shed 5 bases, and the junction held 16 bases outside the gene matches. CDR1 is LGHNT, CDR2 FRNRAP, per germline. This CDR3 comprises 19 residues. The CDR3 coding sequence is TGTGCTAGTGGTTTCTCCATTTGGACTAGCGGGAATTTCGGGGAGACCCAGTACTTC. Its translation is CASGFSIWTSGNFGETQYF. Supplemented by reference TRBV12-5 and TRBJ2-5, the full variable domain reads DARVTQTPRHKVTEMGQEVTMRCQPILGHNTVFWYRQTMMQGLELLAYFRNRAPLDDSGMPKDRFSAEMPDATLATLKIQPSEPRDSAVYFCASGFSIWTSGNFGETQYFGPGTRLLVL.

The chain uses TRBV5-1 and TRBJ2-1; the match to TRBD1 covers 7 bases. V trimming: 7 bases; J trimming: 1 base; junction bases outside the gene matches: 14. The germline V gene encodes CDR1 SGHRS and CDR2 YFSETQ. The CDR3 contains 17 residues. CDR3 sequence (DNA): TGCGCCAGCGGCACTTTTGACAGGGCCTTTTCCTACAATGAGCAGTTCTTC. As protein: CASGTFDRAFSYNEQFF.

The V gene is TRBV5-1, the J gene TRBJ2-2; 8 positions match TRBD2. Germline values: CDR1 SGHRS, CDR2 YFSETQ. The CDR3 covers 17 residues. Trimming cost V 2 bases and J 6 bases; bases outside gene matches: 12. The CDR3 reads CASSFPWAGGNPGELFF. CDR3 DNA: TGCGCCAGCAGCTTCCCCTGGGCGGGGGGTAACCCCGGGGAGCTGTTTTTT.

Details on this clone: This sample includes further DNA sequences coding for the same CDR3. The chain carries TRBV7-6 and TRBJ2-5; D remains unclear. Trimming cost V 4 bases and J 3 bases, with 3 bases left between them. The CDR3 covers 11 residues. Germline V gene lookup returns CDR1 SGHVS and CDR2 FNYEAQ. DNA for the CDR3: TGTGCCAGCAGCTCTAAAGAGACCCAGTACTTC. This translates into CASSSKETQYF.